The entry below describes one TCR beta chain. Its antigen remains unidentified. Patients were excluded because of uncontrolled infection, other autoimmune disease, pregnancy or lactation. Germline CDR1 is SGHTA and CDR2 is FQGNSA. The V end was cut by 6 bases, the J end by 4 bases, with 18 bases between. The CDR3 is 15 residues long. This sample was taken from a study of T cells in Graves' hyperthyroidism and ophthalmopathy. Study overall: Peripheral blood specimens were obtained at initial diagnosis, prior to any treatment. Findings of the study overall: In simple terms, a model built on 13 V-J features told ophthalmopathy apart from stable hyperthyroidism.

The investigators amplified TCR beta CDR3 regions from RNA transcripts. HTBI primers were used for first-round RT-PCR of the TCR CDR3. TCRdb used MiXCR to reprocess the multiplex PCR reads, holding one entry per CDR3 protein. Among roughly 840,000 distinct CDR3 sequences, 35% to 40% were seen once, and the ten largest hold 8.9%. V gene TRBV7-2 combines with J gene TRBJ1-2, with D perhaps matching TRBD1 (6 bases). Sequencing was done on a sample of blood. This TCR derives from a man aged 18 to 35 with Graves' hyperthyroidism. CDR3 in DNA: TGTGCCAGCAGACCCCTGCTGACAGGACCCTATGGCTACACCTTC. Its translation: CASRPLLTGPYGYTF.